This TCR beta chain stems from a study of molecular identifiers for immune sequencing clone quantification. Across the whole study: Naive CD8 RNA (around 20,000 or 100,000 cells) was divided into five aliquots, with four sequenced.

In regard to this clonotype: Its matching antigen is unknown. Being one base from a much bigger clone, this may be a read error.

Germline V gives CDR1 SEHNR, CDR2 FQNEAQ (reference sequence). The CDR3 runs to 17 residues. Study-level findings and limits: Spike-in Jurkat TCR RNA from a single cell reportedly registered among about 1 million naive cells. Clone sizes could be underestimated for highly expanded clones when identical TCR molecules share a barcode.

Previously described methods with listed TCR primers produced the bulk TCR libraries. TCRdb re-called the PCR reads with MiXCR, one entry per CDR3 protein. The repertoire consists of nearly 55,000 distinct CDR3 sequences, with approximately 40% occurring once and the leading ten covering 3.8%. This sequence originates from a human donor in good health. Some libraries in this study had Jurkat cell RNA spiked in. The sample consisted of naive CD8+ T cells from blood, with Jurkat cell RNA spiked in. Subset given: FACS-sorted CD8+CD4-CCR7+CD45RA+ naive T cells. J is TRBJ2-2 and V is TRBV7-9; the D gene is possibly TRBD1 (6 bases). CDR3 loop: CAGAPDSARGISGEPFF. CDR3 DNA: TGTGCCGGCGCCCCGGACAGCGCCAGGGGTATTTCCGGGGAGCCGTTTTTT.